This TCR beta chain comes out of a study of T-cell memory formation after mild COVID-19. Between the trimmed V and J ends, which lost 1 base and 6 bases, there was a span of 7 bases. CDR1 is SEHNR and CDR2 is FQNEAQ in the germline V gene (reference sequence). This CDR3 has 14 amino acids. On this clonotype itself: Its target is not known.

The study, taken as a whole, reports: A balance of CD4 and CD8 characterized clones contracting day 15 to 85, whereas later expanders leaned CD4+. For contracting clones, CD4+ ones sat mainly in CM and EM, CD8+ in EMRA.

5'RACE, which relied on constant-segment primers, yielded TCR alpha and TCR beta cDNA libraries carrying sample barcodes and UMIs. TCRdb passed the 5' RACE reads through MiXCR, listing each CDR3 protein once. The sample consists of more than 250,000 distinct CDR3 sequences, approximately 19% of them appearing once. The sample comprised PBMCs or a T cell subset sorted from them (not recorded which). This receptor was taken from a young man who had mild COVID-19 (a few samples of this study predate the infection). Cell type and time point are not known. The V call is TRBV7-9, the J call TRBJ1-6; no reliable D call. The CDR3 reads CASSLEVANSPLHF. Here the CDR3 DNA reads TGTGCCAGCAGCTTAGAGGTGGCTAATTCACCCCTCCACTTT.